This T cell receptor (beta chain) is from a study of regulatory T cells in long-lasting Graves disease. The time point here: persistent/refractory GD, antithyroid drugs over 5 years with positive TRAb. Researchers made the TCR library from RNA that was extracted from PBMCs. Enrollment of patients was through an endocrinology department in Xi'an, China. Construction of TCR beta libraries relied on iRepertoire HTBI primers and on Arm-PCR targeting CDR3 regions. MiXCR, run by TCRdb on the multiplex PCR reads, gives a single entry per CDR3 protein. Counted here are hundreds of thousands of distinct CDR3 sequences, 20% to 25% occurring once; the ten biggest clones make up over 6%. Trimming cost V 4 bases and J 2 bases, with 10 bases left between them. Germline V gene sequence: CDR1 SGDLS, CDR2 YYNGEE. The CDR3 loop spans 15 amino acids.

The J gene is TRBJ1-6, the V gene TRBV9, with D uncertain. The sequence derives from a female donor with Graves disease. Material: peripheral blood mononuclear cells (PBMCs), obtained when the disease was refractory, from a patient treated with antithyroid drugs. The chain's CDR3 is CASSTGPTYNSPLHF. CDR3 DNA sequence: TGTGCCAGCAGCACCGGGCCCACCTATAATTCACCCCTCCACTTT.